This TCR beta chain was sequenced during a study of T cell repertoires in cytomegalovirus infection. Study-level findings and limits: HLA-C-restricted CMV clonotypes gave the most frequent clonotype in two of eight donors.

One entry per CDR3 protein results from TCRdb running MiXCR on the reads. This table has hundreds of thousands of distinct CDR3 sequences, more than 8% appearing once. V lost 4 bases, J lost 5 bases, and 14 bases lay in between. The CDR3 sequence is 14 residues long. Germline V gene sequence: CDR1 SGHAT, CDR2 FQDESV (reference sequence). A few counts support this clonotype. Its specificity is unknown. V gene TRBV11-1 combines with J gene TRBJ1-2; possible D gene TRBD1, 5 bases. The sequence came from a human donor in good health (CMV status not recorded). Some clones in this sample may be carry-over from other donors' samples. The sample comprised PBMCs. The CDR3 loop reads CASSYKGTAYGYTF. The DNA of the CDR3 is TGTGCCAGCAGCTACAAAGGGACCGCTTATGGCTACACCTTC.